The clone carrying this T cell receptor (beta chain) appeared once. This entry belongs to a study of blood T cell repertoires in COVID-19. In the study overall: Donors in the United States, Italy and Spain gave samples during acute or convalescent COVID-19. In each case, the material was cDNA or gDNA derived from T cells, B-cell-depleted T cells, or PBMCs.

As processed by the authors: By means of reference gene primer amplification, nucleated cell counts were estimated. The assay was immunoSEQ multiplex PCR, and TCRdb's table has in-frame clones only and misses some. V and J calls plus clone size are reproduced from that table; the DNA served to infer D and trimming. The sample carries about 140,000 clones, more than 65% recorded once. Germline CDR1 reads KGHSH; CDR2 reads LQKENI. V gave up 3 bases and J gave up 10 bases; unmatched junction bases: 8. This CDR3 spans 14 amino acids. The sequenced material came from peripheral blood. The genes are TRBV18 and TRBJ1-1; 10 bases are a match to TRBD1. The clonotype was recovered from a man in his 60s with active or convalescent COVID-19. CDR3: CASSPPGQGFVAFF. The CDR3 DNA is TGTGCCAGCTCACCCCCGGGACAGGGGTTTGTAGCTTTCTTT.